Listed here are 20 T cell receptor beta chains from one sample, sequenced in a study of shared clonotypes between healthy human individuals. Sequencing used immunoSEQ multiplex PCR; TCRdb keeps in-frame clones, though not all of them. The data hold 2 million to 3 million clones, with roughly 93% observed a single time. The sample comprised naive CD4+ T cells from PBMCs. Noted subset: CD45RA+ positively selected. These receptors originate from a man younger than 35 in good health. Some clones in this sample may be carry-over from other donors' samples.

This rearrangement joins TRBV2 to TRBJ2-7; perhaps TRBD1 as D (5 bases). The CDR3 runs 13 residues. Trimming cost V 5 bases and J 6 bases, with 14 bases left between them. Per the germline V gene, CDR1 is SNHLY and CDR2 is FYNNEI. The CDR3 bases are TGTGCCAGCAGTATCACAGGATCCGGCGAGCAGTACTTC. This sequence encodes CASSITGSGEQYF.

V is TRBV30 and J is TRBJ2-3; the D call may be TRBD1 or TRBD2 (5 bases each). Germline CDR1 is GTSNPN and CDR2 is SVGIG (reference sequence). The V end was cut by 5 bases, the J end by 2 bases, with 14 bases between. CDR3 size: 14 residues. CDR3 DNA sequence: TGTGCCTGGCAGGCCGGGACCCTCACAGATACGCAGTATTTT. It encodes CAWQAGTLTDTQYF. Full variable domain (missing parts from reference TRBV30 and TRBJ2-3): SQTIHQWPATLVQPVGSPLSLECTVEGTSNPNLYWYRQAAGRGLQLLFYSVGIGQISSEVPQNLSASRPQDRQFILSSKKLLLSDSGFYLCAWQAGTLTDTQYFGPGTRLTVL.

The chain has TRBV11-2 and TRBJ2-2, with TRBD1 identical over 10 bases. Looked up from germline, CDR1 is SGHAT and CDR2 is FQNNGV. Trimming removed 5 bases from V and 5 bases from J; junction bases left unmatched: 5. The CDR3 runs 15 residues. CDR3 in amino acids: CASSRRTGGTGELFF. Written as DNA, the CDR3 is TGTGCCAGCAGCCGAAGGACAGGGGGTACCGGGGAGCTGTTTTTT. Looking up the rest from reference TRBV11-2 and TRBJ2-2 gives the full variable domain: EAGVAQSPRYKIIEKRQSVAFWCNPISGHATLYWYQQILGQGPKLLIQFQNNGVVDDSQLPKDRFSAERLKGVDSTLKIQPAKLEDSAVYLCASSRRTGGTGELFFGEGSRLTVL.

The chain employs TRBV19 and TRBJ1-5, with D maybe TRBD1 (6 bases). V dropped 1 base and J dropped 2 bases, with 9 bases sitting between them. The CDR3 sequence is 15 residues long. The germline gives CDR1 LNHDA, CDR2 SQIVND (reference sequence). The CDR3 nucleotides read TGTGCCAGTAGTATAGGGGGGCTGGGCAATCAGCCCCAGCATTTT. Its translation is CASSIGGLGNQPQHF.

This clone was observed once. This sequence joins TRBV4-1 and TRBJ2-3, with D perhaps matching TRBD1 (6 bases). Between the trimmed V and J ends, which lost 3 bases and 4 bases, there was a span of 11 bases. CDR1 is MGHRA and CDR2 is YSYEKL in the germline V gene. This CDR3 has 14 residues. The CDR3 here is CASSHGRQADTQYF. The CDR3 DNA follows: TGCGCCAGCAGCCATGGACGACAGGCAGATACGCAGTATTTT.

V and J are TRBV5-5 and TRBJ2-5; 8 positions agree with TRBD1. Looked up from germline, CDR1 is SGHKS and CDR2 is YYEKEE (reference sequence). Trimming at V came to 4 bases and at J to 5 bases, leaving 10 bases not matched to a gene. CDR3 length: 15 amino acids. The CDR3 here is CASSLPTGARETQYF. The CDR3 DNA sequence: TGTGCCAGCAGCCTCCCGACAGGGGCACGGGAGACCCAGTACTTC.

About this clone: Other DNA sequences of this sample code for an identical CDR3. CDR3 nucleotides: TGCGCCAGCAGCTTGGGACAGGGGCCCTACGAGCAGTACTTC. It codes for CASSLGQGPYEQYF. The chain couples TRBV5-1 to TRBJ2-7; 8 nucleotides agree with TRBD1. The trim removed 0 bases at V and 2 bases at J, leaving 1 base unmatched. Germline CDR1 is SGHRS and CDR2 is YFSETQ. The CDR3 length is 14 residues.

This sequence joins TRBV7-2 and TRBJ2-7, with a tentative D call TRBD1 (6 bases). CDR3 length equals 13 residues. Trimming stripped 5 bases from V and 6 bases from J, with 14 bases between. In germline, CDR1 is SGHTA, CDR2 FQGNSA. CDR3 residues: CASSARQAGEQYF. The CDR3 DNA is TGTGCCAGCAGCGCTAGACAGGCTGGCGAGCAGTACTTC.

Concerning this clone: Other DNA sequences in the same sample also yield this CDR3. The CDR3 coding sequence is TGCGCCAGCAGCTTGGCGGCAGGGAGCTCCTACGAGCAGTACTTC. It translates to CASSLAAGSSYEQYF. This chain joins TRBV5-1 and TRBJ2-7; the D gene could be TRBD1 or TRBD2 (5 bases each). Germline-derived CDR1 and CDR2 are SGHRS and YFSETQ. The CDR3 totals 15 residues. V gave up 0 bases and J gave up 0 bases, with 10 bases separating them. Complete variable domain (other parts from reference TRBV5-1 and TRBJ2-7): KAGVTQTPRYLIKTRGQQVTLSCSPISGHRSVSWYQQTPGQGLQFLFEYFSETQRNKGNFPGRFSGRQFSNSRSEMNVSTLELGDSALYLCASSLAAGSSYEQYFGPGTRLTVT.

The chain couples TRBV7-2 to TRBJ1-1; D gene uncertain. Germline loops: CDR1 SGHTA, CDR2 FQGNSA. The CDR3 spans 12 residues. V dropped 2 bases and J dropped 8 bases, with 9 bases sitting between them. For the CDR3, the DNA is TGTGCCAGCAGCTTAATCTGGACCGAAGCTTTCTTT. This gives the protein CASSLIWTEAFF. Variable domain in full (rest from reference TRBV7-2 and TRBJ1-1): GAGVSQSPSNKVTEKGKDVELRCDPISGHTALYWYRQSLGQGLEFLIYFQGNSAPDKSGLPSDRFSAERTGGSVSTLTIQRTQQEDSAVYLCASSLIWTEAFFGQGTRLTVV.

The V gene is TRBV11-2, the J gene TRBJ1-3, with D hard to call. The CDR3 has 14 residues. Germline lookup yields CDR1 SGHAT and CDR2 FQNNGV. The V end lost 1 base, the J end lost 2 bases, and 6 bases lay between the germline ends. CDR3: CASSLVATGNTIYF. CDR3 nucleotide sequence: TGTGCCAGCAGCTTAGTAGCAACTGGAAACACCATATATTTT. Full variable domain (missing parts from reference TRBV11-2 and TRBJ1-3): EAGVAQSPRYKIIEKRQSVAFWCNPISGHATLYWYQQILGQGPKLLIQFQNNGVVDDSQLPKDRFSAERLKGVDSTLKIQPAKLEDSAVYLCASSLVATGNTIYFGEGSWLTVV.

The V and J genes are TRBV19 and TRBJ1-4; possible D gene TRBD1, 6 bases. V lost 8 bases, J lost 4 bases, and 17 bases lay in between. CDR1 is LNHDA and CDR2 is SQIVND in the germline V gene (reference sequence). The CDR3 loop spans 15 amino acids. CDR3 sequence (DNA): TGTGCCAGTCGCGATCCGGGACAAATTAATGAAAAACTGTTTTTT. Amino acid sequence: CASRDPGQINEKLFF. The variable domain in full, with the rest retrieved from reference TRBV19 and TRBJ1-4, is DGGITQSPKYLFRKEGQNVTLSCEQNLNHDAMYWYRQDPGQGLRLIYYSQIVNDFQKGDIAEGYSVSREKKESFPLTVTSAQKNPTAFYLCASRDPGQINEKLFFGSGTQLSVL.

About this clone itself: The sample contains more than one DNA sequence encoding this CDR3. The CDR3 loop reads CASSSTGTSYNEQFF. The CDR3 nucleotides read TGTGCCAGCAGCAGCACAGGGACTAGCTACAATGAGCAGTTCTTC. The chain recombines TRBV7-3 with TRBJ2-1, with 8 positions matching TRBD2. Germline V gene data show CDR1 as SGHTA and CDR2 as FQGTGA. This CDR3 contains 15 residues. With V trimmed by 5 bases and J by 3 bases, 6 bases remained unmatched.

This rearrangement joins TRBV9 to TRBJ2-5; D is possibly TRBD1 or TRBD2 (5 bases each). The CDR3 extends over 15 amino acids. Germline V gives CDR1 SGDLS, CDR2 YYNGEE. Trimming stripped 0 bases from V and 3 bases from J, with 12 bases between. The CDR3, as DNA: TGTGCCAGCAGCGTAGAGCTGGGGGTGGAAGAGACCCAGTACTTC. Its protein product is CASSVELGVEETQYF.

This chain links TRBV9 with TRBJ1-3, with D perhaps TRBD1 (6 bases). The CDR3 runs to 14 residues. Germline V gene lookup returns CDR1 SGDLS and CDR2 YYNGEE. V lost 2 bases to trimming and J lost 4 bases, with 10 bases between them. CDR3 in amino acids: CASSVRGGGNTIYF. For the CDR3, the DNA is TGTGCCAGCAGCGTCAGGGGAGGAGGAAACACCATATATTTT. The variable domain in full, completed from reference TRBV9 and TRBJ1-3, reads DSGVTQTPKHLITATGQRVTLRCSPRSGDLSVYWYQQSLDQGLQFLIQYYNGEERAKGNILERFSAQQFPDLHSELNLSSLELGDSALYFCASSVRGGGNTIYFGEGSWLTVV.

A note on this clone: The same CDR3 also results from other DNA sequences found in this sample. The CDR3 protein is CASSRRLYEQYF. As DNA, the CDR3 is TGTGCCAGCAGTCGGCGGCTATACGAGCAGTACTTC. The chain recombines TRBV28 with TRBJ2-7; D unclear. Germline V gene lookup returns CDR1 MDHEN and CDR2 SYDVKM. The ends were cut back, 5 bases at V and 4 bases at J, with 9 bases in the middle. CDR3 length equals 12 residues.

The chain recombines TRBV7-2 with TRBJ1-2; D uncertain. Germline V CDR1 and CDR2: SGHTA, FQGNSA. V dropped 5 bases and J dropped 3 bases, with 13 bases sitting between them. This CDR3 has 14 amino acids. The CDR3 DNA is TGTGCCAGCAGCGAGACTGTGTCGTACTATGGCTACACCTTC. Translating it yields CASSETVSYYGYTF.

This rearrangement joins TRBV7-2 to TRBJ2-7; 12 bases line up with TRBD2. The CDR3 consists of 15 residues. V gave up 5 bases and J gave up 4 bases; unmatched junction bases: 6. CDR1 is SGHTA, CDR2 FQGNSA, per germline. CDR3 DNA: TGTGCCAGCAGCACCGGACTAGCGGGAATGTACGAGCAGTACTTC. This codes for CASSTGLAGMYEQYF.

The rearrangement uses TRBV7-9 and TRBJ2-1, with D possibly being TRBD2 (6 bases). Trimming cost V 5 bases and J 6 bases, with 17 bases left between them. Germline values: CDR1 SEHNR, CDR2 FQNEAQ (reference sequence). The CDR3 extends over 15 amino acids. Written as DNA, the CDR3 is TGTGCCAGCAGCCCCCTGGGGGGTGCGCGCAATGAGCAGTTCTTC. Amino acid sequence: CASSPLGGARNEQFF.

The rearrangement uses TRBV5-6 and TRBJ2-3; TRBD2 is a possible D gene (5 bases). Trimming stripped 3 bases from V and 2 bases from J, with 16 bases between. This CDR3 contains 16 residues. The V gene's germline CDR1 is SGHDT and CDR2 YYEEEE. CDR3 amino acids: CASSWRSGSITDTQYF. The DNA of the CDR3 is TGTGCCAGCAGCTGGAGAAGCGGTTCCATCACAGATACGCAGTATTTT.